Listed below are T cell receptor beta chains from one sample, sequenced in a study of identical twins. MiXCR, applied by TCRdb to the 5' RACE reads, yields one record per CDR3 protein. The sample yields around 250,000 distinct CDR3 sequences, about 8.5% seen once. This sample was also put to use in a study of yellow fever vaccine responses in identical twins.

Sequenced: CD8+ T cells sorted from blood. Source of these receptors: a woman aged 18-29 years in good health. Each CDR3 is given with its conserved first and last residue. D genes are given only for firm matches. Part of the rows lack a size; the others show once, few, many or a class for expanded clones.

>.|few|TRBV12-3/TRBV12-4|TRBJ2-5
CASSLMAADKETQYF
TGTGCCAGCAGTCTAATGGCCGCGGACAAAGAGACCCAGTACTTC
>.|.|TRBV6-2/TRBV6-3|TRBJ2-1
CASSYDWVTSYNEQFF
TGTGCCAGCAGTTACGATTGGGTGACCTCCTACAATGAGCAGTTCTTC
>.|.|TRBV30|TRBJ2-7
CAWSRQGWEQYF
TGTGCCTGGAGTCGGCAGGGGTGGGAGCAGTACTTC
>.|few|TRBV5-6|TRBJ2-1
CASSFSLEQFF
TGTGCCAGCAGCTTCAGCCTTGAGCAGTTCTTC
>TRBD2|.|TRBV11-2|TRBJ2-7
CASSYRGETYEQYF
TGTGCCAGCAGCTACCGGGGGGAAACCTACGAGCAGTACTTC
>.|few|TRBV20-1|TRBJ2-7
CSARGLDTYEQYF
TGCAGTGCTAGAGGACTAGATACCTACGAGCAGTACTTC
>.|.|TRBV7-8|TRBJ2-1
CASSPLFSDPYNEQFF
TGTGCCAGCAGCCCCCTTTTTAGCGACCCTTACAATGAGCAGTTCTTC
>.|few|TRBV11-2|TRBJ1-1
CASSLLSAEAFF
TGTGCCAGCAGCTTATTGTCGGCGGAAGCTTTCTTT
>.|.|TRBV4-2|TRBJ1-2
CASSPLDGDYGYTF
TGTGCCAGCAGCCCCTTGGACGGAGACTATGGCTACACCTTC
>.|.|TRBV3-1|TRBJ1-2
CASSQEIGITF
TGTGCCAGCAGCCAAGAAATAGGAATCACCTTC
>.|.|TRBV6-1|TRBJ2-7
CASSPISDTYEQYF
TGTGCCAGCAGCCCGATCTCAGATACCTACGAGCAGTACTTC
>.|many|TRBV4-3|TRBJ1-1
CASSQGPEGRETEAFF
TGCGCCAGCAGCCAAGGGCCCGAGGGGCGTGAAACTGAAGCTTTCTTT
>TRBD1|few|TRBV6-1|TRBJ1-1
CASSAPGQVSEAFF
TGTGCCAGCAGTGCCCCGGGACAGGTTTCTGAAGCTTTCTTT
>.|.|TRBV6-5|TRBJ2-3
CASSYKPGPSTDTQYF
TGTGCCAGCAGTTATAAGCCAGGGCCGAGCACAGATACGCAGTATTTT
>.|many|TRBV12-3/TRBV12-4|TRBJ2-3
CASTQATGIDTQYF
TGTGCCAGCACCCAAGCAACCGGTATAGATACGCAGTATTTT
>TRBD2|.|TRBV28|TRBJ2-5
CASRTPQREVQETQYF
TGTGCCAGCAGGACCCCCCAGCGGGAGGTCCAAGAGACCCAGTACTTC
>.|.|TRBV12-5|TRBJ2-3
CASGLTDTQYF
TGTGCTAGTGGTCTGACAGATACGCAGTATTTT
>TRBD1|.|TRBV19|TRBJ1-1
CASSIDSTGVYTEAFF
TGTGCCAGTAGTATAGATTCTACAGGGGTTTACACTGAAGCTTTCTTT
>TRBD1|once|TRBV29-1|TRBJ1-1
CSVRDRGLDTEAFF
TGCAGCGTGCGGGACAGGGGTTTGGACACTGAAGCTTTCTTT
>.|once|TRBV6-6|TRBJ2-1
CASSYPGGNEQFF
TGTGCCAGCAGTTACCCCGGGGGCAATGAGCAGTTCTTC
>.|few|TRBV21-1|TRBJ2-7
CASSPPLEIPYEQYF
TGTGCCAGCAGCCCCCCCCTGGAGATCCCCTACGAGCAGTACTTC
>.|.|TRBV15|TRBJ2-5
CATSRGAAQETQYF
TGTGCCACCAGCAGAGGGGCAGCCCAAGAGACCCAGTACTTC
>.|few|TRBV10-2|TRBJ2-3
CASNTFDTQYF
TGCGCCAGCAATACCTTCGATACGCAGTATTTT
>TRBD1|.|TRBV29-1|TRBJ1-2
CSVDAGQGVDYGYTF
TGCAGCGTTGATGCAGGACAGGGTGTAGACTATGGCTACACCTTC
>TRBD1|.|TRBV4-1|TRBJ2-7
CASSQGFDRVDTYEQYF
TGCGCCAGCAGCCAAGGATTCGACAGGGTTGATACCTACGAGCAGTACTTC
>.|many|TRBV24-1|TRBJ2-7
CATSDSGTDYEQYF
TGTGCCACCAGTGATTCGGGCACAGACTACGAGCAGTACTTC
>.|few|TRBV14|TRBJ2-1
CASSQDVQDSYNEQFF
TGTGCCAGCAGCCAAGATGTTCAGGACAGCTACAATGAGCAGTTCTTC
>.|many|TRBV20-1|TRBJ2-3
CSARQWDTDTQYF
TGCAGTGCTAGACAGTGGGACACAGATACGCAGTATTTT